One and the same sample provided the 21 T cell receptor beta chains below, sequenced in a study of blood T cell repertoires in COVID-19. TCRdb's table, derived via immunoSEQ multiplex PCR, lists solely in-frame clones and lacks some. The table records about 92,000 clones, around 67% of them present only once. The sequenced sample was peripheral blood. The receptors were gathered from a woman aged 60-70 years in a cohort sampled during active or convalescent COVID-19.

In this sample, this clone turned up many times. The V and J genes are TRBV7-2 and TRBJ2-3, with 10 bases matching TRBD2. The germline gives CDR1 SGHTA, CDR2 FQGNSA. The CDR3 consists of 16 residues. With V trimmed by 4 bases and J by 3 bases, 7 bases remained unmatched. In DNA, the CDR3 is TGTGCCAGCAGCTCGCGAGGACTAGCGGAAACAGATACGCAGTATTTT. Its protein is CASSSRGLAETDTQYF.

This rearrangement joins TRBV6-5 to TRBJ1-4; 10 bases are a match to TRBD1. Trimming removed 5 bases from V and 15 bases from J; junction bases left unmatched: 15. The CDR3 is made up of 15 amino acids. The germline V gene has CDR1 MNHEY and CDR2 SVGAGI. The CDR3 loop is CASSPSRDRGLSMFF. The CDR3 nucleotides read TGTGCCAGCAGTCCAAGTCGGGACAGGGGTTTAAGCATGTTTTTT.

This chain joins TRBV7-3 and TRBJ2-1, with 10 bases aligning to TRBD2. There are 15 residues in the CDR3. Trimming at V came to 4 bases and at J to 8 bases, leaving 8 bases not matched to a gene. Germline CDR1 reads SGHTA; CDR2 reads FQGTGA. DNA of the CDR3: TGTGCCAGCAGCTCTACCGGGACTAGCGTCGATGAGCAGTTCTTC. It encodes CASSSTGTSVDEQFF.

The rearrangement uses TRBV6-1 and TRBJ1-2; the D gene is possibly TRBD1 (5 bases). Trimming pared 0 bases from V and 3 bases from J, leaving 8 bases between. The germline V gene encodes CDR1 MNHNS and CDR2 SASEGT. The CDR3 runs 14 residues. CDR3 protein: CASSEAIGDYGYTF. Written as DNA, the CDR3 is TGTGCCAGCAGTGAAGCGATAGGGGACTATGGCTACACCTTC.

This clone was seen only a few times. J is TRBJ1-5 and V is TRBV4-2, with D possibly being TRBD1 (6 bases). The CDR3 is 15 amino acids. Germline V gene sequence: CDR1 LGHNA, CDR2 YNFKEQ. V was clipped by 0 bases and J by 5 bases, with 11 bases between them. This CDR3 reads CASSQESGGYQPQHF. The DNA for the CDR3 is TGTGCCAGCAGCCAAGAATCTGGGGGCTATCAGCCCCAGCATTTT.

V is TRBV6-5 and J is TRBJ2-3; no definite D call. V was cut by 7 bases and J by 1 base, with 9 bases left in between. CDR3 length equals 13 residues. In germline, CDR1 is MNHEY, CDR2 SVGAGI. CDR3 region: CASNPGGTDTQYF. The CDR3 DNA reads TGTGCCAGCAATCCCGGAGGCACAGATACGCAGTATTTT.

This sequence joins TRBV9 and TRBJ2-1; 9 nucleotides match TRBD2. The CDR3 runs 15 residues. CDR1 SGDLS and CDR2 YYNGEE come from the germline V gene. V shed 0 bases, J shed 9 bases, and the junction held 7 bases outside the gene matches. The CDR3 DNA follows: TGTGCCAGCAGCGTAGAAGGGGAAGCGGGGGGTGAGCAGTTCTTC. Protein product: CASSVEGEAGGEQFF.

The gene calls are TRBV29-1 and TRBJ2-7, with D tentatively TRBD2 (7 bases). Germline lookup yields CDR1 SQVTM and CDR2 ANQGSEA. V was shortened by 6 bases and J by 1 base, with 22 bases between the two germline ends. CDR3 length: 16 amino acids. For the CDR3, the DNA is TGCAGCGTAGGGGACGCCGGACTAGGGGGGTCCTACGAGCAGTACTTC. Translated, it gives CSVGDAGLGGSYEQYF.

In its sample, this clone was seen a few times. This chain links TRBV6-5 with TRBJ2-7; possible D gene TRBD1, 6 bases. Germline CDR1 reads MNHEY; CDR2 reads SVGAGI. V shed 3 bases and J shed 0 bases, with 12 bases lying between them. The CDR3 has 15 residues. For the CDR3, the DNA is TGTGCCAGCAGTTATCATGGACAGTTCTCCTACGAGCAGTACTTC. It translates to CASSYHGQFSYEQYF.

The chain uses TRBV2 and TRBJ1-5; no definite D call. The CDR3 is 14 amino acids. Germline-derived CDR1 and CDR2 are SNHLY and FYNNEI. V lost 3 bases and J 3 bases, leaving 9 bases between the germline ends. The CDR3 spells CASSEGSHNQPQHF. The CDR3 DNA sequence: TGTGCCAGCAGTGAGGGCAGCCACAATCAGCCCCAGCATTTT. Full variable domain (missing parts from reference TRBV2 and TRBJ1-5): EPEVTQTPSHQVTQMGQEVILRCVPISNHLYFYWYRQILGQKVEFLVSFYNNEISEKSEIFDDQFSVERPDGSNFTLKIRSTKLEDSAMYFCASSEGSHNQPQHFGDGTRLSIL.

The gene calls are TRBV6-5 and TRBJ1-1; D not certain. Between the trimmed V and J ends, which lost 1 base and 1 base, there was a span of 7 bases. CDR1 MNHEY and CDR2 SVGAGI come from the germline V gene. The CDR3 is 14 residues long. DNA of the CDR3: TGTGCCAGCAGTTACTTGGCAGGGAACACTGAAGCTTTCTTT. This codes for CASSYLAGNTEAFF.

The V and J genes are TRBV2 and TRBJ1-4, with 10 positions matching TRBD1. Germline values: CDR1 SNHLY, CDR2 FYNNEI. J gave up 7 bases and V 6 bases, and 8 bases lay outside the gene matches. There are 15 residues in the CDR3. The CDR3 nucleotides are TGTGCCAGCAGAAGAAGGACAGGGGGTATTGAAAAACTGTTTTTT. Protein sequence: CASRRRTGGIEKLFF.

The V and J genes are TRBV18 and TRBJ1-6, with D perhaps matching TRBD1 (5 bases). There are 16 residues in the CDR3. The V gene lost 2 bases and the J gene lost 9 bases, with 17 bases spanning the gap. Germline CDR1 KGHSH, CDR2 LQKENI. The CDR3 spells CASSPSGATGGSPLHF. The DNA of the CDR3 is TGTGCCAGCTCACCATCCGGGGCGACGGGGGGTTCACCCCTCCACTTT.

The chain employs TRBV29-1 and TRBJ2-3; a weak D match, TRBD1 (5 bases). V was pared by 2 bases and J by 0 bases, with 9 bases between. Germline V gene data show CDR1 as SQVTM and CDR2 as ANQGSEA. The CDR3 contains 14 residues. CDR3 nucleotides: TGCAGCGTTGAACAGACAGCTAGCACAGATACGCAGTATTTT. Translation: CSVEQTASTDTQYF.

V is TRBV7-2 and J is TRBJ2-1, with 12 bases identical to TRBD2. This CDR3 spans 15 amino acids. The V gene end was trimmed by 5 bases and the J gene end by 6 bases; junction bases not matched to a gene: 5. Germline V gene data show CDR1 as SGHTA and CDR2 as FQGNSA. The CDR3 DNA reads TGTGCCAGCAGCCAACTAGCGGGGGGCCCCAATGAGCAGTTCTTC. Translating gives CASSQLAGGPNEQFF.

The chain is built from TRBV24-1 and TRBJ2-2, with 12 bases matching TRBD1. From germline, CDR1 is KGHDR and CDR2 SFDVKD. The CDR3 is 18 residues long. V shed 7 bases, J shed 7 bases, and the junction held 15 bases outside the gene matches. The CDR3 coding sequence is TGTGCCACCAGCCGACGGTCCGGGACAGGGGGCTCGGACGGGGAGCTGTTTTTT. This gives the protein CATSRRSGTGGSDGELFF.

This chain uses TRBV7-2 with TRBJ2-1; 7 bases fit TRBD1. Trimming removed 9 bases from V and 0 bases from J; junction bases left unmatched: 8. CDR3 length: 15 amino acids. Germline V gene lookup returns CDR1 SGHTA and CDR2 FQGNSA. The CDR3 DNA sequence: TGTGCCAGTACAGAACAGGGGTTCTCCTACAATGAGCAGTTCTTC. It specifies CASTEQGFSYNEQFF.

V usage is TRBV4-3 and J usage is TRBJ2-1, with 7 bases aligning to TRBD2. CDR1 LGHNA and CDR2 YSLEER come from the germline V gene. V shed 0 bases and J 9 bases; nucleotides not matched to a gene: 14. The CDR3 is 17 residues long. The CDR3, as DNA: TGCGCCAGCAGCCAAGATCGTCGAACCTCGGGGGAGGGTGAGCAGTTCTTC. This gives the protein CASSQDRRTSGEGEQFF.

CDR3 sequence reads: CATSSAHRTGSYEQYF. CDR3 nucleotides: TGTGCCACCAGTTCCGCGCACCGGACAGGCTCCTACGAGCAGTACTTC. The chain uses TRBV15 and TRBJ2-7, with 7 bases fitting TRBD1. The V and J ends lost 6 bases and 0 bases, in that order; junction bases with no gene match: 11. The V gene's germline CDR1 is LNHNV and CDR2 YYDKDF (reference sequence). The CDR3 extends over 16 amino acids.

The chain has TRBV7-2 and TRBJ1-5; a weak D match, TRBD1 (6 bases). Germline V gene data show CDR1 as SGHTA and CDR2 as FQGNSA. V was clipped by 4 bases and J by 3 bases, with 19 bases between them. This CDR3 region has 17 residues. The CDR3 DNA sequence: TGTGCCAGCAGCTCTATGCCCGTGGGGGCCCCCAATCAGCCCCAGCATTTT. The encoded protein is CASSSMPVGAPNQPQHF.

Only one count was recorded for this clone. V and J are TRBV5-4 and TRBJ2-1; 7 positions match TRBD1. The CDR3 totals 15 residues. Germline assignment: CDR1 SGHNT and CDR2 YYREEE (reference sequence). After removal of 4 bases from V and 0 bases from J, the junction contained 4 bases not matched to a gene. In nucleotides, the CDR3 is TGTGCCAGCAGCCCGGACAGGAGCTCCTACAATGAGCAGTTCTTC. Translated, it gives CASSPDRSSYNEQFF.